A selection of T cell receptor beta chains follows, all from one sample in a study of shared clonotypes between healthy human individuals. TCRdb's table, derived via immunoSEQ multiplex PCR, lists solely in-frame clones and lacks some. Altogether 330,000 or so clones are present, around 72% being singletons, with the ten largest covering 10% to 13%. Sequencing was performed on memory CD4+ T cells sorted from blood. The receptors stem from a man in his thirties or forties in good health. CDR3s include the opening cysteine and the closing phenylalanine or tryptophan. The D gene is left open where the match is weak. Rows may omit the clone size; those that give it use once, few, many or a size class.

TRBV6-6	.	.	TRBJ2-7	TGTGCCAGCAGTTCCTCAGGAGACTACGAGCAGTACTTC	CASSSSGDYEQYF
TRBV7-3	few	.	TRBJ1-1	TGTGCCAGCAGCTTAAATCGCAGGGATGAAGCTTTCTTT	CASSLNRRDEAFF
TRBV5-1	many	TRBD2	TRBJ2-1	TGCGCCAGCAGCTGGGGACTAGCGGGAGGTGGTGAGCAGTTCTTC	CASSWGLAGGGEQFF
TRBV19	.	.	TRBJ2-7	TGTGCCAGTAGTCGGGACACTGGGCTAGAGCAGTACTTC	CASSRDTGLEQYF
TRBV9	many	.	TRBJ2-4	TGTGCCAGCAGCGTAGCGCCGGGGGGCTTGAACATTCAGTACTTC	CASSVAPGGLNIQYF
TRBV20-1	.	.	TRBJ2-5	TGCAGTGCTACACCAGGGACCCAGTACTTC	CSATPGTQYF
TRBV13	few	TRBD1	TRBJ2-2	TGTGCCAGCAGCTTAGTGTCCATGACAGGGGGACACACCGGGGAGCTGTTTTTT	CASSLVSMTGGHTGELFF
TRBV2	.	TRBD1	TRBJ1-5	TGTGCCAGCAGTGTTGGGGACAGGGCCGACCAGCCCCAGCATTTT	CASSVGDRADQPQHF
TRBV9	.	.	TRBJ1-1	TGTGCCAGCAGCGTATACAGGGTGGGGACTGAAGCTTTCTTT	CASSVYRVGTEAFF
TRBV18	.	.	TRBJ1-4	TGTGCCAGCTCACCGGGACCGAATGAAAAACTGTTTTTT	CASSPGPNEKLFF
TRBV4-1	.	TRBD2	TRBJ2-4	TGCGCCAGCAGCCAAAGGACTAGCGGGAGAACTGGAAACATTCAGTACTTC	CASSQRTSGRTGNIQYF
TRBV2	.	TRBD2	TRBJ2-3	TGTGCCAGCAGTGGCGCCGAGCCGGGACTAGCGGGGCCCGGGGATACGCAGTATTTT	CASSGAEPGLAGPGDTQYF
TRBV6-6	.	TRBD1	TRBJ2-5	TGTGCCAGCAGTTACTCTTCTGGACAGGGGGCAGAGACCCAGTACTTC	CASSYSSGQGAETQYF
TRBV10-3	once	.	TRBJ1-2	TGTGCCATCAGTGATACGACGGATGGCTACACCTTC	CAISDTTDGYTF
TRBV6-5	.	.	TRBJ2-7	TGTGCCAGCAGTGGTGGGGGAAGCTCCTACGAGCAGTACTTC	CASSGGGSSYEQYF
TRBV7-9	.	.	TRBJ2-1	TGTGCCAGCAGCTTAATCAATGAGCAGTTCTTC	CASSLINEQFF
TRBV10-1	.	.	TRBJ1-5	TGCGCCACCCTGAGACAGACCGATCAGCCCCAGCATTTT	CATLRQTDQPQHF
TRBV5-6	.	.	TRBJ2-5	TGTGCCAGCACCAAAAGAGGGACGGGACAAGAGACCCAGTACTTC	CASTKRGTGQETQYF
TRBV5-8	.	.	TRBJ1-2	TGTGCCAGCAGCTTGCTACAGGATTATGGCTACACCTTC	CASSLLQDYGYTF
TRBV19	.	TRBD1	TRBJ2-7	TGTGCCACTCGATCGGACAGGGGGATGTACGAGCAGTACTTC	CATRSDRGMYEQYF
TRBV7-6	few	TRBD2	TRBJ2-1	TGTGCCAGCAGCCCCGGGGGGGACTATGCGTGGGAGCAGTTCTTC	CASSPGGDYAWEQFF
TRBV9	.	TRBD2	TRBJ2-3	TGTGCCAGCAGCACTGGGACTAGCGGGAGCACAGATACGCAGTATTTT	CASSTGTSGSTDTQYF
TRBV25-1	.	.	TRBJ2-2	TGTGCCAGCAGTGAATTGGGTAGGGCCACCGGGGAGCTGTTTTTT	CASSELGRATGELFF
TRBV19	.	.	TRBJ1-2	TGTGCCAGTAGTATCTTCGGGGGCGGATCTCTTTCGGGCTACACCTTC	CASSIFGGGSLSGYTF